This entry lists 21 T cell receptor beta chains sequenced from one sample in a study of beta chain features in type 1 diabetes. The study reverse transcribed the entire isolated RNA, so it sequenced expressed TCRB transcripts. Data came from immunoSEQ multiplex PCR; TCRdb stores just in-frame clones and leaves some out. The profile shows around 250,000 clones, 27% of them singletons. Sequenced input: central memory CD4+ T cells from blood. The receptors originated from a man younger than 45 in good health.

This clone has a handful of counts. This chain uses TRBV6-5 with TRBJ2-1, with D tentatively TRBD1 (6 bases). This CDR3 has 16 residues. The germline V gene has CDR1 MNHEY and CDR2 SVGAGI. Trimming cost V 2 bases and J 3 bases, with 14 bases left between them. CDR3 DNA: TGTGCCAGCAGTTACCCTCCTGAGACAGGCTACAATGAGCAGTTCTTC. It translates to CASSYPPETGYNEQFF.

This clone has more than one count but fewer than ten. V is TRBV2 and J is TRBJ1-1; D may be TRBD1 (5 bases). The germline CDR1 and CDR2 sequences are SNHLY and FYNNEI. The V end lost 5 bases, the J end lost 1 base, and 14 bases lay between the germline ends. The CDR3 loop spans 15 amino acids. CDR3 nucleotide sequence: TGTGCCAGCAGTCCCCTGACAGTGACGAACACTGAAGCTTTCTTT. Encoded protein: CASSPLTVTNTEAFF.

The chain combines TRBV5-6 with TRBJ2-7; D is possibly TRBD1 (6 bases). This CDR3 spans 15 amino acids. Germline CDR1 reads SGHDT; CDR2 reads YYEEEE. V shed 0 bases and J shed 5 bases, with 15 bases lying between them. CDR3 DNA sequence: TGTGCCAGCAGCTTGGAGCTGGACAGACCCGACGAGCAGTACTTC. It is translated as CASSLELDRPDEQYF.

This clone showed up many times. J is TRBJ2-3 and V is TRBV6-1; 12 nucleotides match TRBD2. Germline V gives CDR1 MNHNS, CDR2 SASEGT. Trimming took 4 bases from V and 1 from J; bases not matched to a gene: 0. CDR3 length: 15 residues. CDR3 in amino acids: CASSGLAGGTDTQYF. CDR3 sequence (DNA): TGTGCCAGCAGTGGACTAGCGGGAGGCACAGATACGCAGTATTTT.

Only a few counts were recorded for this clone. Other DNA sequences in the sample encode the same CDR3. The chain uses TRBV5-1 and TRBJ2-7, with D unresolved. CDR1 and CDR2 (germline): SGHRS, YFSETQ. Between the trimmed V and J ends, which lost 0 bases and 1 base, there was a span of 5 bases. The CDR3 spans 13 residues. CDR3 in DNA: TGCGCCAGCAGCTTGGGGAGTTCCTACGAGCAGTACTTC. Translating it yields CASSLGSSYEQYF.

This chain uses TRBV29-1 with TRBJ2-3; D gene uncertain. V shed 6 bases and J shed 4 bases, with 8 bases lying between them. This CDR3 is built from 11 residues. Germline CDR1 reads SQVTM; CDR2 reads ANQGSEA. CDR3 region: CSVGLSDTQYF. DNA of the CDR3: TGCAGCGTGGGTCTTTCAGATACGCAGTATTTT.

This chain joins TRBV15 and TRBJ2-1, with D possibly TRBD1 on 6 matching bases. Germline loops: CDR1 LNHNV, CDR2 YYDKDF (reference sequence). The CDR3 has 14 residues. Trimming took off 4 bases at V and 7 bases at J, with 14 bases between the two ends. CDR3 amino acids: CATSTLTGFNEQFF. Here the CDR3 DNA reads TGTGCCACCAGCACCCTAACAGGGTTTAATGAGCAGTTCTTC.

The CDR3 here is CASSQVEAGPYNEQFF. The CDR3 DNA reads as TGCGCCAGCAGCCAAGTGGAAGCGGGACCCTACAATGAGCAGTTCTTC. The gene calls are TRBV4-3 and TRBJ2-1; TRBD2 aligns across 7 bases. CDR3 length: 16 amino acids. V lost 1 base, J lost 2 bases, and 5 bases stayed unmatched. Germline loops: CDR1 LGHNA, CDR2 YSLEER.

The chain has TRBV19 and TRBJ1-1; no firm D call. The CDR3 has 17 amino acids. V dropped 1 base and J dropped 0 bases, with 15 bases sitting between them. Per the germline V gene, CDR1 is LNHDA and CDR2 is SQIVND (reference sequence). In DNA, the CDR3 is TGTGCCAGTAGTATAGGAGCGGGGATTACCATGAACACTGAAGCTTTCTTT. It specifies CASSIGAGITMNTEAFF.

The chain carries TRBV18 and TRBJ1-5; a possible D gene is TRBD1 (5 bases). The CDR3 is 15 residues long. V was clipped by 2 bases and J by 4 bases, with 12 bases between them. CDR1 and CDR2 (germline): KGHSH, LQKENI. CDR3 nucleotide sequence: TGTGCCAGCTCACCAAGCGGGGGACCAAATCAGCCCCAGCATTTT. Translation: CASSPSGGPNQPQHF.

This clone has just a few counts. This chain uses TRBV30 with TRBJ2-2; D is perhaps TRBD1 (6 bases). The CDR3 spans 16 residues. In germline, CDR1 is GTSNPN, CDR2 SVGIG (reference sequence). Trimming cost V 5 bases and J 4 bases, with 20 bases left between them. CDR3 amino acids: CAWRHLGQKFTGELFF. The CDR3 DNA sequence: TGTGCCTGGCGCCACCTGGGACAAAAGTTCACCGGGGAGCTGTTTTTT.

This clone was counted only a few times. The V and J genes are TRBV5-4 and TRBJ2-3, with 8 bases aligning to TRBD2. Germline V CDR1 and CDR2: SGHNT, YYREEE (reference sequence). The CDR3 runs to 16 residues. J lost 1 base, V lost 2 bases, and 6 bases had no gene match. CDR3 in DNA: TGTGCCAGCAGCTTAAGTATTAGCGGGGGCACAGATACGCAGTATTTT. Its translation is CASSLSISGGTDTQYF.

The sample holds a few counts of this clone. This rearrangement joins TRBV7-2 to TRBJ2-7; no clear D. V shed 5 bases and J shed 4 bases, with 12 bases lying between them. This CDR3 contains 13 residues. Germline V gene data show CDR1 as SGHTA and CDR2 as FQGNSA. The CDR3 reads CASSPSREYEQYF. Here the CDR3 DNA reads TGTGCCAGCAGCCCCTCACGAGAGTACGAGCAGTACTTC.

This clone was seen more than once but under ten times. The rearrangement uses TRBV30 and TRBJ2-7, with D perhaps TRBD1 (5 bases). Trimming left V 7 bases short and J 0 bases short, with 16 bases between. The V gene's germline CDR1 is GTSNPN and CDR2 SVGIG (reference sequence). This CDR3 comprises 14 residues. The CDR3 DNA reads TGTGCCTCCACGAGGACACGGAGCTCCTACGAGCAGTACTTC. Amino acids: CASTRTRSSYEQYF.

This sequence joins TRBV19 and TRBJ1-5; 9 bases fit TRBD1. Trimming removed 5 bases from V and 7 bases from J; junction bases left unmatched: 9. The CDR3 is 15 amino acids. Per germline, CDR1 LNHDA and CDR2 SQIVND (reference sequence). CDR3: CASSLGQGTAQPQHF. The CDR3 coding sequence is TGTGCCAGTAGTCTCGGACAGGGGACGGCCCAGCCCCAGCATTTT.

The rearrangement links TRBV6-6 to TRBJ2-1, with D possibly being TRBD1 (5 bases). Germline CDR1 and CDR2: MNHNY and SVGAGI (reference sequence). This CDR3 contains 15 residues. Trimming took off 5 bases at V and 8 bases at J, with 19 bases between the two ends. The CDR3 protein is CASSPPGHSVHEQFF. The CDR3 DNA reads TGTGCCAGCAGTCCCCCAGGACACTCGGTCCATGAGCAGTTCTTC.

Written as DNA, the CDR3 is TGTGCCCTCAGCGGGGTAAGCGGGAGAGCCTACGAGCAGTACTTC. Translating it yields CALSGVSGRAYEQYF. The chain uses TRBV30 and TRBJ2-7; 8 nucleotides match TRBD2. Germline values: CDR1 GTSNPN, CDR2 SVGIG (reference sequence). J lost 2 bases, V lost 8 bases, and 14 bases had no gene match. The CDR3 consists of 15 residues.

The rearrangement links TRBV28 to TRBJ2-5, with 7 bases aligning to TRBD2. CDR3 size: 15 residues. V lost 7 bases and J lost 5; bases outside the gene matches: 13. Germline V gives CDR1 MDHEN, CDR2 SYDVKM. Written as DNA, the CDR3 is TGTGCCAGCACCTTAGCGGGCCAGGGTGGGGAGACCCAGTACTTC. This translates into CASTLAGQGGETQYF.

This clone has just a few counts. The V call is TRBV29-1, the J call TRBJ1-1; tentative D call: TRBD1 (5 bases). V lost 6 bases and J lost 0, with 14 bases in between. Germline V gene data show CDR1 as SQVTM and CDR2 as ANQGSEA. This CDR3 comprises 14 residues. CDR3 protein: CSVRGGTVNTEAFF. The CDR3 DNA is TGCAGCGTCCGGGGGGGGACGGTGAACACTGAAGCTTTCTTT. Combining the CDR3 with reference TRBV29-1 and TRBJ1-1 gives the whole variable domain SAVISQKPSRDICQRGTSLTIQCQVDSQVTMMFWYRQQPGQSLTLIATANQGSEATYESGFVIDKFPISRPNLTFSTLTVSNMSPEDSSIYLCSVRGGTVNTEAFFGQGTRLTVV.

V and J are TRBV7-6 and TRBJ2-2; no reliable D call. The V and J ends lost 1 base and 2 bases respectively, with 8 bases between them. The CDR3 spans 15 residues. The germline gives CDR1 SGHVS, CDR2 FNYEAQ. The chain's CDR3 is CASSLGAGNTGELFF. Here the CDR3 DNA reads TGTGCCAGCAGCTTAGGGGCAGGAAACACCGGGGAGCTGTTTTTT.

This chain uses TRBV14 with TRBJ2-1, with 10 bases lining up with TRBD1. This CDR3 has 16 amino acids. Germline lookup yields CDR1 SGHDN and CDR2 FVKESK. Trimming at V came to 1 base and at J to 1 base, leaving 1 base not matched to a gene. The CDR3 reads CASSQVGQGSYNEQFF. In DNA form, the CDR3 reads TGTGCCAGCAGCCAAGTGGGACAGGGGTCCTACAATGAGCAGTTCTTC. Filled out from reference TRBV14 and TRBJ2-1, the complete variable domain reads EAGVTQFPSHSVIEKGQTVTLRCDPISGHDNLYWYRRVMGKEIKFLLHFVKESKQDESGMPNNRFLAERTGGTYSTLKVQPAELEDSGVYFCASSQVGQGSYNEQFFGPGTRLTVL.